The 7 T cell receptor beta chains presented below share a single source sample, sequenced in a study of glioma-infiltrating T cells. TCR alpha and beta CDR3 regions were amplified from RNA using iRepertoire nested multiplex PCR. One entry per CDR3 protein, called by TCRdb with MiXCR from the multiplex PCR reads. The table shows about 140,000 distinct CDR3 sequences, with around 42% occurring only once. Sequencing input: glioma tissue, nonneoplastic brain tissue, or PBMCs (not recorded which). These receptors came from a human donor with low-grade glioma or glioblastoma, undergoing nonglioma brain surgery, or in good health (not recorded which).

The rearrangement joins TRBV5-1 to TRBJ2-2, with TRBD1 matching over 9 bases. The CDR3 has 14 amino acids. Germline lookup yields CDR1 SGHRS and CDR2 YFSETQ. V lost 8 bases to trimming and J lost 4 bases; unmatched junction nucleotides: 6. CDR3 in amino acids: CASGRTGATGELFF. CDR3 nucleotide sequence: TGCGCCAGTGGCAGGACAGGGGCCACCGGGGAGCTGTTTTTT.

The rearrangement links TRBV2 to TRBJ1-2, with 9 positions matching TRBD1. With 4 bases clipped from V and 7 bases from J, the junction kept 7 bases outside the gene matches. CDR1 and CDR2 from the germline V gene are SNHLY and FYNNEI. The CDR3 contains 14 residues. In nucleotides, the CDR3 is TGTGCCAGCAGTGGAGGGACAGGGTTTAGTGGCTACACCTTC. Its translation: CASSGGTGFSGYTF.

The V gene is TRBV27, the J gene TRBJ2-1; D gene unclear. V lost 6 bases, J lost 0 bases, and 6 bases lay in between. The CDR3 totals 13 residues. Germline V gene sequence: CDR1 MNHEY, CDR2 SMNVEV (reference sequence). In DNA, the CDR3 is TGTGCCAGCAGGGACCACTCCTACAATGAGCAGTTCTTC. Its protein is CASRDHSYNEQFF.

The table lists this clonotype with a count of one. V is TRBV4-1 and J is TRBJ1-5; D unclear. Trimming removed 3 bases from V and 4 bases from J, with 10 bases in between. Germline CDR1 reads MGHRA; CDR2 reads YSYEKL. This CDR3 comprises 14 residues. CDR3 residues: CASSHPGRNQPQHF. The CDR3 nucleotides read TGCGCCAGCAGCCACCCCGGCAGGAATCAGCCCCAGCATTTT.

The rearrangement links TRBV10-1 to TRBJ2-1; TRBD2 matches 9 bases. The CDR3 is made up of 14 amino acids. Germline V gives CDR1 WNHNN, CDR2 SYGVQD (reference sequence). Unmatched junction bases numbered 3, after V lost 2 bases and J lost 7 bases. CDR3 sequence reads: CASSEGTSPNEQFF. The DNA of the CDR3 is TGCGCCAGCAGTGAGGGGACTAGCCCAAATGAGCAGTTCTTC.

Points on this clonotype: One base away lies a much larger clone, so this may be a sequencing read error. The genes are TRBV11-2 and TRBJ2-7; maybe TRBD1 (6 bases). This CDR3 contains 11 residues. CDR1 and CDR2 (germline): SGHAT, FQNNGV. The V end was cut by 6 bases, the J end by 3 bases, with 6 bases between. For the CDR3, the DNA is TGTGCCAGCAGGGACAGCTACGAGCAGTACTTC. Protein product: CASRDSYEQYF. The full variable domain, its missing parts supplied by reference TRBV11-2 and TRBJ2-7, is EAGVAQSPRYKIIEKRQSVAFWCNPISGHATLYWYQQILGQGPKLLIQFQNNGVVDDSQLPKDRFSAERLKGVDSTLKIQPAKLEDSAVYLCASRDSYEQYFGPGTRLTVT.

The chain combines TRBV7-9 with TRBJ1-1, with no clear D. Germline loops: CDR1 SEHNR, CDR2 FQNEAQ (reference sequence). The V end was cut by 7 bases, the J end by 5 bases, with 14 bases between. There are 13 residues in the CDR3. CDR3 nucleotide sequence: TGTGCCAGCAAGGGCAGCTTAAGAACTGAAGCTTTCTTT. Its protein is CASKGSLRTEAFF.